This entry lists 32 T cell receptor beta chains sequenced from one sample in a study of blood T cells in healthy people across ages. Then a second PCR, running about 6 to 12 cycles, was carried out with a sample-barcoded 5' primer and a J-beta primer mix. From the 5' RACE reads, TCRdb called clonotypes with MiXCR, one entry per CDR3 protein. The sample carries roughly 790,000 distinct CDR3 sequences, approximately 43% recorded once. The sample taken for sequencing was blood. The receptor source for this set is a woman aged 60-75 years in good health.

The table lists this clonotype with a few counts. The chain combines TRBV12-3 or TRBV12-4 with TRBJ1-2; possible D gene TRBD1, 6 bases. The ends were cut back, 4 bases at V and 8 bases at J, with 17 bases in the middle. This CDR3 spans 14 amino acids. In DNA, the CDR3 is TGTGCCAGCAGTTCGGGGACTCTCCAGGGGGGCTACACCTTC. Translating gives CASSSGTLQGGYTF.

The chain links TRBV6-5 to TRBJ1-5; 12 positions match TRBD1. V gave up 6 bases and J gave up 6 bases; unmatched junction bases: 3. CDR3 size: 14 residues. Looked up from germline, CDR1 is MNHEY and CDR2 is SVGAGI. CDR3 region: CASRPGQGAQPQHF. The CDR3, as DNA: TGTGCCAGCAGGCCGGGACAGGGGGCTCAGCCCCAGCATTTT.

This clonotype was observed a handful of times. Here the CDR3 DNA reads TGTGCCAGCAGCCAAGATCTGCGGACCAGGGTGTCCCACGAGCAGTACTTC. Its protein is CASSQDLRTRVSHEQYF. The genes are TRBV3-1 and TRBJ2-5; D might be TRBD1 (5 bases). The end of the DNA aligns better with TRBJ2-7, so the J call may be wrong. This CDR3 spans 17 amino acids. CDR1 and CDR2 (germline): LGHDT, YNNKEL (reference sequence).

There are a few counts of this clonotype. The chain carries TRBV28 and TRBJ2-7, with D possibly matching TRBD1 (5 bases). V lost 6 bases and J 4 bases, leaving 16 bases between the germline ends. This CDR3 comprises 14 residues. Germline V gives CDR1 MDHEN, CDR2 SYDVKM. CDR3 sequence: CASRVDNKGYEQYF. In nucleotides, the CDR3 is TGTGCCAGCAGGGTGGACAATAAGGGATACGAGCAGTACTTC.

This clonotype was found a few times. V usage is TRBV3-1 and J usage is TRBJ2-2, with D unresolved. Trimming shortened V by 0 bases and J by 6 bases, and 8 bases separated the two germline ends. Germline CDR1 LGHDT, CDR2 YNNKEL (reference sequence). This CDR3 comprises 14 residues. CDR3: CASSQEAQPGELFF. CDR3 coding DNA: TGTGCCAGCAGCCAAGAAGCCCAGCCCGGGGAGCTGTTTTTT.

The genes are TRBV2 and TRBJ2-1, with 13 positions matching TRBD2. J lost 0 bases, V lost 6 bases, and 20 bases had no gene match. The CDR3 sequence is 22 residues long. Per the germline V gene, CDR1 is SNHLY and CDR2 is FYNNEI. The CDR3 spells CASRKRLAGGLGRESSYNEQFF. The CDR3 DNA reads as TGTGCCAGCAGGAAGAGACTAGCGGGGGGCCTGGGCCGCGAAAGCTCCTACAATGAGCAGTTCTTC.

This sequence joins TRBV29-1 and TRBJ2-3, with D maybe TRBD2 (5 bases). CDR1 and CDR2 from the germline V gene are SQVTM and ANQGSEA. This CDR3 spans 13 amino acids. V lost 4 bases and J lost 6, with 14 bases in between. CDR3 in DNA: TGCAGCGTTGGGAACGGGGAAATGGATACGCAGTATTTT. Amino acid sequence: CSVGNGEMDTQYF.

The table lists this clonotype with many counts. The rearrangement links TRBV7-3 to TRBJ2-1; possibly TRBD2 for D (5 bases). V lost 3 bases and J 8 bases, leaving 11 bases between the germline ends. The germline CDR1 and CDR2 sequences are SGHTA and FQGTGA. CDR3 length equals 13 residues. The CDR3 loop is CASSLSGSDEQFF. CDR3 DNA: TGTGCCAGCAGCTTGTCGGGGTCCGATGAGCAGTTCTTC.

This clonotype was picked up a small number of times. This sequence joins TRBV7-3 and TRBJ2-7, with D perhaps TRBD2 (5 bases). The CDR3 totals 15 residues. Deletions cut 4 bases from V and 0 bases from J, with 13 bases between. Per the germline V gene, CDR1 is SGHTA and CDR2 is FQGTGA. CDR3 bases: TGTGCCAGCAGCTCCCGGGTAGGGAGCTCCTACGAGCAGTACTTC. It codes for CASSSRVGSSYEQYF.

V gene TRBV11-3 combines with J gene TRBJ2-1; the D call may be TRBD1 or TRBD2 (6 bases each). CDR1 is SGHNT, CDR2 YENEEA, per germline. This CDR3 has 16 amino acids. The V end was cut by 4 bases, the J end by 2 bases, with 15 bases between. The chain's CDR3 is CASSSSEEGAYNEQFF. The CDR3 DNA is TGTGCCAGCAGCTCCTCGGAGGAGGGGGCCTACAATGAGCAGTTCTTC.

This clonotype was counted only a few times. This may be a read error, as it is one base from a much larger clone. CDR3 residues: CSTPGPRSLGGEQYF. In DNA form, the CDR3 reads TGCAGTACACCGGGACCCCGTAGTCTGGGAGGCGAGCAGTACTTC. The genes are TRBV20-1 and TRBJ2-7, with a possible D match to TRBD2 (6 bases). The germline V gene has CDR1 DFQATT and CDR2 SNEGSKA (reference sequence). The CDR3 spans 15 residues. V was trimmed by 8 bases and J by 6 bases, leaving 26 bases between them.

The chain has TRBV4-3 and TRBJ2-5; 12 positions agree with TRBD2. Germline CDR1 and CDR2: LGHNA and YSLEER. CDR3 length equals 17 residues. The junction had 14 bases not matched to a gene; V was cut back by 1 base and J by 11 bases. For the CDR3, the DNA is TGCGCCAGCAGCCAAGGAGTAGCGACTAGCGGGAGAAATGAGCAGTACTTC. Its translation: CASSQGVATSGRNEQYF.

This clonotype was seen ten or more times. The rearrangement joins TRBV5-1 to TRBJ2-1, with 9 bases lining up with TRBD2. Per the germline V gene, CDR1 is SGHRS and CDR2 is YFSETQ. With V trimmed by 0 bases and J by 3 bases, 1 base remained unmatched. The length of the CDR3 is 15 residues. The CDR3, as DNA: TGCGCCAGCAGCTTGGCTAGCGGGAACTACAATGAGCAGTTCTTC. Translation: CASSLASGNYNEQFF.

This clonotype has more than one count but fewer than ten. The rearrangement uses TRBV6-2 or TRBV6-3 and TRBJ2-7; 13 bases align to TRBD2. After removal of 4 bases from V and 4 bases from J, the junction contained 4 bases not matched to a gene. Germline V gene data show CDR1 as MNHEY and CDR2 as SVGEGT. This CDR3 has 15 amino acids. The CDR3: CASSFPGLAGYEQYF. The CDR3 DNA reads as TGTGCCAGCAGTTTCCCGGGACTAGCGGGGTACGAGCAGTACTTC.

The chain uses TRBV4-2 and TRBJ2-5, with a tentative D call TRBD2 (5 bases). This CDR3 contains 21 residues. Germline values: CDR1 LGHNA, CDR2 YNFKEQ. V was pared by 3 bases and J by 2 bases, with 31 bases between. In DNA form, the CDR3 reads TGTGCCAGCAGCCACGCTCCTACTTGGGCGGGTTTTGCCAACAATCAAGAGACCCAGTACTTC. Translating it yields CASSHAPTWAGFANNQETQYF.

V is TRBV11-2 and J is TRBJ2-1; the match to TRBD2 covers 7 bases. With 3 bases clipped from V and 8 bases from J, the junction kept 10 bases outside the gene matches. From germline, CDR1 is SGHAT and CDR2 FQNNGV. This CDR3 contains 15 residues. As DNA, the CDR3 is TGTGCCAGCAGCTTTACCGCGGGAGTCATCGATGAGCAGTTCTTC. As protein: CASSFTAGVIDEQFF.

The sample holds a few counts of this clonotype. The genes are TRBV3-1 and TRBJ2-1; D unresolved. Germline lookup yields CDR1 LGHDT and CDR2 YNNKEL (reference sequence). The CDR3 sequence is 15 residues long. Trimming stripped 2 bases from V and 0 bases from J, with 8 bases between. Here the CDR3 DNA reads TGTGCCAGCAGCCAAATACGTAGCTCCTACAATGAGCAGTTCTTC. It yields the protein CASSQIRSSYNEQFF.

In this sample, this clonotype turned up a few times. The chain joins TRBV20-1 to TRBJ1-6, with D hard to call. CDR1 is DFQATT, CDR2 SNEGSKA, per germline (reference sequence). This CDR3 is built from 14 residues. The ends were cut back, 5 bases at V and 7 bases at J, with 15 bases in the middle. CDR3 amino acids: CSAWTVNGNSPLHF. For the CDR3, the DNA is TGCAGTGCTTGGACCGTGAACGGCAATTCACCCCTCCACTTT.

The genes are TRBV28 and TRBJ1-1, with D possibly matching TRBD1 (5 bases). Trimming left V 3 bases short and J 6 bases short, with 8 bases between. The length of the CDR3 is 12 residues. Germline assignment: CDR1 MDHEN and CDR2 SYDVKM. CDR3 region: CASSLGESEAFF. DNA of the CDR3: TGTGCCAGCAGTTTGGGGGAGTCTGAAGCTTTCTTT.

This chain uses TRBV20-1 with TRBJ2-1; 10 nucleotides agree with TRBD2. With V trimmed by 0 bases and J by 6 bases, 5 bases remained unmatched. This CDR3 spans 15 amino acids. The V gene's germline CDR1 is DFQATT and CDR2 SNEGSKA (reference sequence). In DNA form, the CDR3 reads TGCAGTGCTAGAGATTTACTAGCGGGGACCAATGAGCAGTTCTTC. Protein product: CSARDLLAGTNEQFF.

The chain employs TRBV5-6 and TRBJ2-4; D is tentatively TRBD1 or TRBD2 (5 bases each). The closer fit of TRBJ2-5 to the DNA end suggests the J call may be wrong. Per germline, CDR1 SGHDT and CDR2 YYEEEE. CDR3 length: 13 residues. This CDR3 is CASSWGMQETQYF. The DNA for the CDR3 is TGTGCCAGCAGCTGGGGGATGCAAGAGACCCAGTACTTC.

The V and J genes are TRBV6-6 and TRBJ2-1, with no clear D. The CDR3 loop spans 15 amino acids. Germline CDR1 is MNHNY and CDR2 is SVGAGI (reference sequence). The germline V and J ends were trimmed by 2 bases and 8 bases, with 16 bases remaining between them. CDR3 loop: CASSYVALGQDEQFF. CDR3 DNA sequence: TGTGCCAGCAGTTACGTTGCTCTAGGGCAGGATGAGCAGTTCTTC.

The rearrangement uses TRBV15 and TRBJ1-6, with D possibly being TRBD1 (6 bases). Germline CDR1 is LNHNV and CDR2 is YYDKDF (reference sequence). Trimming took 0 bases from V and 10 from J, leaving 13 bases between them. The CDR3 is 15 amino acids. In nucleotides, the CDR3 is TGTGCCACCAGCAGAGACAGAACAGGGTCATCACCCCTCCACTTT. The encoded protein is CATSRDRTGSSPLHF.

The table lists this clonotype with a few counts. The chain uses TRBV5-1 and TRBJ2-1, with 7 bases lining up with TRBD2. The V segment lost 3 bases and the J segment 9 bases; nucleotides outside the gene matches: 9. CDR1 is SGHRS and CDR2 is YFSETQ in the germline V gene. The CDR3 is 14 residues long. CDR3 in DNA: TGCGCCAGCAGCTCCCTGGCTAGCGGCAGTGAGCAGTTCTTC. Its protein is CASSSLASGSEQFF.

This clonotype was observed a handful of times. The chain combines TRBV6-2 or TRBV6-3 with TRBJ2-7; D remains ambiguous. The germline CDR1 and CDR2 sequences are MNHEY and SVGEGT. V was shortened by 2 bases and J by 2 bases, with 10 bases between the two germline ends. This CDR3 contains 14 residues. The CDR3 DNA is TGTGCCAGCAGTTACATAGGGCAGACCTACGAGCAGTACTTC. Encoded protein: CASSYIGQTYEQYF.

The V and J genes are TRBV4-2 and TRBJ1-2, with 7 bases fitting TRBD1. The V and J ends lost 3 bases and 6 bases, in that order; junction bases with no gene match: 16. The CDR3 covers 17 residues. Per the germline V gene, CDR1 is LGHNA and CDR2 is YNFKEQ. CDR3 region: CASSHLTSGGQADGYTF. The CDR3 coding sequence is TGTGCCAGCAGCCACCTAACATCGGGAGGACAGGCTGATGGCTACACCTTC.

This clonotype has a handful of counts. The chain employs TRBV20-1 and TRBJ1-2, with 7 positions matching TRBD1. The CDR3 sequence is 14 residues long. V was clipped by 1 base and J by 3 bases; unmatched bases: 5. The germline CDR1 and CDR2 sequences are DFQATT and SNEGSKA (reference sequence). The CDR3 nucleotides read TGCAGTGCTAGAGCCTTACAGGGGCACTATGGCTACACCTTC. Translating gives CSARALQGHYGYTF.

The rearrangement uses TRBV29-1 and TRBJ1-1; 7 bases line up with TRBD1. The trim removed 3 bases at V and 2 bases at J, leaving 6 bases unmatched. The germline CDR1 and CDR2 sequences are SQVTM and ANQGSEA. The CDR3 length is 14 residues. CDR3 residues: CSVDLGTVNTEAFF. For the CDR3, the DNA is TGCAGCGTTGACCTTGGGACAGTCAACACTGAAGCTTTCTTT.

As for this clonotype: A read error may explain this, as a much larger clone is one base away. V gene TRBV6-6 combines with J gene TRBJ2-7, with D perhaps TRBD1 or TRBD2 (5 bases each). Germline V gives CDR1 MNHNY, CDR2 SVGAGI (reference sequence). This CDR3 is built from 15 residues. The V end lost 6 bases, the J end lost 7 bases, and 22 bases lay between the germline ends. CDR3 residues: CASRPGDLRNNEQYF. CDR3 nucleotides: TGTGCCAGCAGACCCGGGGACCTTCGGAACAATGAGCAGTACTTC.

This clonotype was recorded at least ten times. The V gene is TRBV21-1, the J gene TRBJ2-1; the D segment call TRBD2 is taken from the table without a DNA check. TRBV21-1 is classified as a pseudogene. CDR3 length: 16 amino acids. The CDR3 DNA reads TGTGCCAGCAAACCCCTAGCGGGGGGGCTCGGCAATGAGCAGTTCTTC. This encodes CASKPLAGGLGNEQFF.

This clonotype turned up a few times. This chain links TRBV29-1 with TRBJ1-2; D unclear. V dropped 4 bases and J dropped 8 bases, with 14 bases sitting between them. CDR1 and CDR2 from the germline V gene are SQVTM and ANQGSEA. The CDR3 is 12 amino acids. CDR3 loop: CSVGTSEDGYTF. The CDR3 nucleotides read TGCAGCGTTGGAACCTCTGAGGACGGCTACACCTTC. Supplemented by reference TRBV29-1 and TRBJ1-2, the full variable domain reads SAVISQKPSRDICQRGTSLTIQCQVDSQVTMMFWYRQQPGQSLTLIATANQGSEATYESGFVIDKFPISRPNLTFSTLTVSNMSPEDSSIYLCSVGTSEDGYTFGSGTRLTVV.

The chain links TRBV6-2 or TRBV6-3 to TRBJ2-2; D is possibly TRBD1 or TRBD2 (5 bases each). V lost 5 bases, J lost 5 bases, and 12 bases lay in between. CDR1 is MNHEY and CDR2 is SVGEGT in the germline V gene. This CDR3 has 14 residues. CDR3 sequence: CASSQPGRTGELFF. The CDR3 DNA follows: TGTGCCAGCAGTCAACCGGGACGTACCGGGGAGCTGTTTTTT.